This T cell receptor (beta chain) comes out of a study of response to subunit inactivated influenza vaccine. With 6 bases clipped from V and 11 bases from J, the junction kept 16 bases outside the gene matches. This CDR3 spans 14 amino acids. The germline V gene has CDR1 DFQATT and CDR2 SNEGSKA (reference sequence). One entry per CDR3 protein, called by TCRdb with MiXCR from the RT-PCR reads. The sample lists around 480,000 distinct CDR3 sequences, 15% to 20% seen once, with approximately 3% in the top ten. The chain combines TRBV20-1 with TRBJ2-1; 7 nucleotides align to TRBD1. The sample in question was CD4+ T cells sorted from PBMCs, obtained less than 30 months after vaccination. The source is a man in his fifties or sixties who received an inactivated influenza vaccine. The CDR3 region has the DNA TGCAGTGCCCCTGGGGGAACAGGGGTGGGGAAGCAGTTCTTC. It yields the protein CSAPGGTGVGKQFF.